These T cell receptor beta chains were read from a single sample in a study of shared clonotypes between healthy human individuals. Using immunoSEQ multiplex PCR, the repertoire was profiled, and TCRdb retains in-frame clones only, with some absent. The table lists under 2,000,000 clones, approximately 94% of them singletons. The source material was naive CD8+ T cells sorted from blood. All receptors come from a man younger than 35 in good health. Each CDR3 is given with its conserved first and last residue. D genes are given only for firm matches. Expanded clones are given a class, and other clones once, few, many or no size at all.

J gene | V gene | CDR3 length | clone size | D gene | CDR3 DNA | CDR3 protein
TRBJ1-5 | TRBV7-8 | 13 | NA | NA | TGTGCCAGCAGCCCTAATAGCAATCAGCCCCAGCATTTT | CASSPNSNQPQHF
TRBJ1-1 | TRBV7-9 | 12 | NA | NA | TGTGCCAGCAGCTTGGCGGGCACTGAAGCTTTCTTT | CASSLAGTEAFF
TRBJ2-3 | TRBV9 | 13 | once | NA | TGTGCCAGCAGCCGTGGGGGAGAAGATACGCAGTATTTT | CASSRGGEDTQYF
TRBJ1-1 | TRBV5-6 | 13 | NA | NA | TGTGCCAGCAGCTCGAATCTGAACACTGAAGCTTTCTTT | CASSSNLNTEAFF
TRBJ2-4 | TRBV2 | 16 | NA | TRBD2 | TGTGCCAGCAGAGGACTAGAATCGGGGGGGAAGAACATTCAGTACTTC | CASRGLESGGKNIQYF
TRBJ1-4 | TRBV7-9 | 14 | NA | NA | TGTGCCAGCAGCTTATCAGCAACTAATGAAAAACTGTTTTTT | CASSLSATNEKLFF
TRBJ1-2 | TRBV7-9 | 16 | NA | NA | TGTGCCAGCAGCTTAATCTCGTCGGAAGCTAACTATGGCTACACCTTC | CASSLISSEANYGYTF
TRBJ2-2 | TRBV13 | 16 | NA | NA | TGTGCCAGCAGCCTTGCCCCGACTAGAGTCGCCGGGGAGCTGTTTTTT | CASSLAPTRVAGELFF
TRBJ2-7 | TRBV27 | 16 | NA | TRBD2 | TGTGCCAGCAGCCGGACTAGCGGGAGTCAAACCTACGAGCAGTACTTC | CASSRTSGSQTYEQYF
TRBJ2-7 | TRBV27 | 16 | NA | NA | TGTGCCAGCAGTTTATCTGCCGGGGAAAACCCCTACGAGCAGTACTTC | CASSLSAGENPYEQYF
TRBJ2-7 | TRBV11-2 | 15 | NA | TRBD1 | TGTGCCAGCAGCCTGGGGACAGGGGGCTTCTACGAGCAGTACTTC | CASSLGTGGFYEQYF
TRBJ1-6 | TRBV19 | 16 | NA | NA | TGTGCCAGTAGTATAGGTCTCGGCTCCTATAATTCACCCCTCCACTTT | CASSIGLGSYNSPLHF
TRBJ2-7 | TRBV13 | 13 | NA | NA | TGTGCCAGCAGCTTAGCCCCCAGTAGGGAGCAGTACTTC | CASSLAPSREQYF
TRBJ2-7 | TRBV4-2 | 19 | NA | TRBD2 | TGTGCCAGCAGCCAAGCCGGGACTAGCGGGGGGGCCATTGTCTACGAGCAGTACTTC | CASSQAGTSGGAIVYEQYF
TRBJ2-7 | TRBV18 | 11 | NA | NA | TGTGCCAGCTCGGAGGGGGGGGAGCAGTACTTC | CASSEGGEQYF
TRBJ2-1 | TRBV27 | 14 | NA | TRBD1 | TGTGCCAGCAGTTTTGGACAGGAGCACAATGAGCAGTTCTTC | CASSFGQEHNEQFF
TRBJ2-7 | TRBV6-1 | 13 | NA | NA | TGTGCCAGCGGGGAAGGAATGCGGTACGAGCAGTACTTC | CASGEGMRYEQYF
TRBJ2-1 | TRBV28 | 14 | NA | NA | TGTGCCAGCAGTTTTCGGACACCCTACAATGAGCAGTTCTTC | CASSFRTPYNEQFF
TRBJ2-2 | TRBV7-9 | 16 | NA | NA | TGTGCCAGCAGCTTAACGCGCGGGGAGGACACCGGGGAGCTGTTTTTT | CASSLTRGEDTGELFF
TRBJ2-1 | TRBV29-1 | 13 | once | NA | TGCAGCGTTGAAGATACAGTTTACAATGAGCAGTTCTTC | CSVEDTVYNEQFF
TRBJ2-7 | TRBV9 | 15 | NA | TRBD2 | TGTGCCAGCAGCGTAGGGGCGGGAGCTATCTACGAGCAGTACTTC | CASSVGAGAIYEQYF
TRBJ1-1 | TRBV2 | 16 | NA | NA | TGTGCCAGCAGTGAAGCTGGAGAAGGGAAGAACACTGAAGCTTTCTTT | CASSEAGEGKNTEAFF
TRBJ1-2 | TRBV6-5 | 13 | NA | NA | TGTGCCAGCAGCCAGACAGGTCCCTATGGCTACACCTTC | CASSQTGPYGYTF
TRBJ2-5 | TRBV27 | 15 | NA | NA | TGTGCCAGCAGTTTATCGTTGGAGGTCCAAGAGACCCAGTACTTC | CASSLSLEVQETQYF
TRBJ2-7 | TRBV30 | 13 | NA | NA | TGTGCCTGGGGACATCAGGGTTGGAACGAGCAGTACTTC | CAWGHQGWNEQYF
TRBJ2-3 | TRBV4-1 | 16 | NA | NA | TGCGCCAGCAGCCAAGATCCAACAGGGAGACCAGATACGCAGTATTTT | CASSQDPTGRPDTQYF
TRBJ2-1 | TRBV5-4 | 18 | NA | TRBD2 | TGTGCCAGCAGAGCCGGGACTAGCGGACCCAGCTCCTACAATGAGCAGTTCTTC | CASRAGTSGPSSYNEQFF
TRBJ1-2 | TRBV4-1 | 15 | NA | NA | TGCGCCAGCAGCCAAGTTGGCGCACAAACTGGGGGCTACACCTTC | CASSQVGAQTGGYTF
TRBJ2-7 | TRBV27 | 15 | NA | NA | TGTGCCAGCAGTCACCCCAGGGAAGGTTCCTACGAGCAGTACTTC | CASSHPREGSYEQYF
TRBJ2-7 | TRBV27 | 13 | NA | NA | TGTGCCAGCAGTTTGCCAGGAGGAGACGAGCAGTACTTC | CASSLPGGDEQYF
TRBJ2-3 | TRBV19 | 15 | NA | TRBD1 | TGTGCCAGTAGTATAGACAGGGGGCCACCAGATACGCAGTATTTT | CASSIDRGPPDTQYF
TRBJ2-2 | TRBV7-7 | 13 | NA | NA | TGTGCTAGCAGCTTGGCAGGGACCGGGGAGCTGTTTTTT | CASSLAGTGELFF
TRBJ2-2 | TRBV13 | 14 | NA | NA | TGTGCCAGCAGCTACGAGCGGAGCACCGGGGAGCTGTTTTTT | CASSYERSTGELFF
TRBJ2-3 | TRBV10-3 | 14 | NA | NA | TGTGCCATCAGTGGGACAGATAGCACAGATACGCAGTATTTT | CAISGTDSTDTQYF
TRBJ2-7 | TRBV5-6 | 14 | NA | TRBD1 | TGTGCCAGCACCTTGGGGCAGGGGGTTTACGAGCAGTACTTC | CASTLGQGVYEQYF
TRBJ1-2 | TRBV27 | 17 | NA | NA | TGTGCCAGCAGTCTAACAACACCAAGACAGGCCGCCTATGGCTACACCTTC | CASSLTTPRQAAYGYTF
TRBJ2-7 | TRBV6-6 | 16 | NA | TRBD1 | TGTGCCAGCAGCCGACGCCCCGGGACAGATGACTACGAGCAGTACTTC | CASSRRPGTDDYEQYF
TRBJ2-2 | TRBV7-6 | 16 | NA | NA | TGTGCCAGCAGCTTAGAAGCTAGCTACCTCACCGGGGAGCTGTTTTTT | CASSLEASYLTGELFF
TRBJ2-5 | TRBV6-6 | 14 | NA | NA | TGTGCCAGCAGTTACCTACTCGACGGGGGGACCCAGTACTTC | CASSYLLDGGTQYF
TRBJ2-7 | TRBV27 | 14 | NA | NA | TGTGCCAGCAGTTTAGGCGGGGTTTCCCACGAGCAGTACTTC | CASSLGGVSHEQYF